This T cell receptor (beta chain) originates from a study of human T cells and chemical hapten exposure. This clonotype appeared a few times. TCRdb re-analysed the RACE reads in MiXCR, keeping a single row per CDR3 protein. The data hold around 35,000 distinct CDR3 sequences, with 5.5% observed a single time. Sample time point: healthy volunteer bleed at 6 weeks. RNA extraction used unfractionated whole blood as the source of total RNA. There are 16 residues in the CDR3. J gave up 2 bases and V 0 bases, and 5 bases lay outside the gene matches. CDR1 is DFQATT, CDR2 SNEGSKA, per germline (reference sequence).

The sequenced sample consisted of whole blood. This sequence joins TRBV20-1 and TRBJ2-1; 9 bases align to TRBD2. The clonotype originates from a human donor in good health. Some clones in this sample may be carry-over from other donors' samples. The CDR3 sequence: CSARDRREGAYNEQFF. The DNA of the CDR3 is TGCAGTGCTAGAGATCGGCGGGAGGGCGCCTACAATGAGCAGTTCTTC.